A selection of T cell receptor beta chains follows, all from one sample in a study of response to subunit inactivated influenza vaccine. MiXCR was run by TCRdb on the RT-PCR reads, yielding one entry per CDR3 protein. The sample records 500,000 to 600,000 distinct CDR3 sequences, over 10% being singletons. The material sequenced was PBMCs from blood, taken around seven weeks after vaccination. The source is a man aged 45-65 years who received an inactivated influenza vaccine. CDR3s include the opening cysteine and the closing phenylalanine or tryptophan. D genes are given only for firm matches. A row's size may be missing; if present it is once, few, many or a size class.

D,size,V,J,CDR3,DNA
-,few,TRBV7-8,TRBJ2-7,CASSSSRLNYEQYF,TGTGCCAGCAGCTCCTCTCGTCTGAACTACGAGCAGTACTTC
TRBD2,many,TRBV4-3,TRBJ2-5,CASSQALGTSGSWETQYF,TGCGCCAGCAGCCAGGCTCTTGGGACTAGCGGGAGCTGGGAGACCCAGTACTTC
-,-,TRBV28,TRBJ2-5,CASSFFRARDQETQYF,TGTGCCAGCAGTTTCTTCAGGGCACGGGATCAAGAGACCCAGTACTTC
-,-,TRBV2,TRBJ2-5,CATSVETQYF,TGTGCTACAAGCGTGGAGACCCAGTACTTC
-,-,TRBV7-2,TRBJ2-7,CASSAPPQAGFEQYF,TGTGCCAGCAGCGCCCCCCCCCAGGCAGGGTTCGAGCAGTACTTC
-,-,TRBV18,TRBJ2-7,CASSRGTSDYEQYF,TGTGCCAGCTCACGCGGGACATCCGACTACGAGCAGTACTTC
-,-,TRBV9,TRBJ2-5,CASSVAGGRGETQYF,TGTGCCAGCAGCGTAGCAGGGGGTCGGGGGGAGACCCAGTACTTC
TRBD1,-,TRBV7-2,TRBJ1-1,CASSTQGGVNTEAFF,TGTGCCAGCAGTACACAGGGGGGGGTGAACACTGAAGCTTTCTTT
-,few,TRBV29-1,TRBJ2-1,CSVEGGESYNEQFF,TGCAGCGTTGAGGGGGGAGAGTCCTACAATGAGCAGTTCTTC
-,few,TRBV20-1,TRBJ2-5,CSASLASQETQYF,TGCAGTGCTAGTCTCGCTAGCCAAGAGACCCAGTACTTC
-,few,TRBV20-1,TRBJ1-4,CSARDHGGRYNEKLFF,TGCAGTGCTAGAGATCACGGTGGCAGATACAATGAAAAACTGTTTTTT
TRBD1,many,TRBV5-1,TRBJ1-1,CASSLVLGGEAFF,TGCGCCAGCAGCTTGGTCCTAGGGGGCGAGGCTTTCTTT
TRBD1,few,TRBV11-2,TRBJ1-2,CASSATRTGPHGYTF,TGTGCCAGCAGCGCTACCCGGACAGGGCCTCATGGCTACACCTTC
-,few,TRBV12-3/TRBV12-4,TRBJ1-2,CASSLTGGRGLNTF,TGTGCCAGCAGTTTAACTGGTGGGCGGGGTTTGAACACCTTC
-,few,TRBV2,TRBJ2-1,CASSEGAHEQFF,TGTGCCAGCAGTGAAGGGGCCCATGAGCAGTTCTTC
TRBD1,few,TRBV10-3,TRBJ2-5,CAISRQGSEETQYF,TGTGCCATCAGTAGACAGGGATCGGAAGAGACCCAGTACTTC
-,-,TRBV24-1,TRBJ2-3,CATSDLSAGRADTQYF,TGTGCCACCAGTGACCTATCGGCAGGTCGAGCAGATACGCAGTATTTT
-,-,TRBV9,TRBJ2-7,CASSVDSRGGYEQYF,TGTGCCAGCAGCGTAGATTCCAGGGGAGGCTACGAGCAGTACTTC
TRBD1,few,TRBV29-1,TRBJ2-1,CSVEWDRGDEQFF,TGCAGCGTTGAATGGGACAGGGGCGATGAGCAGTTCTTC
-,-,TRBV6-1,TRBJ2-7,CASTETNRIPSVGEQYF,TGTGCCAGCACCGAAACCAACCGGATCCCCTCCGTTGGCGAGCAGTACTTC
TRBD1,-,TRBV5-1,TRBJ2-7,CASSLAGQGISYEQYF,TGCGCCAGCAGCTTGGCTGGACAGGGAATATCCTACGAGCAGTACTTC
TRBD1,-,TRBV4-1,TRBJ2-2,CASSLEDRATGELFF,TGCGCCAGCAGCCTGGAAGACAGGGCAACCGGGGAGCTGTTTTTT
-,-,TRBV5-5,TRBJ2-1,CASSFQRLVNEQFF,TGTGCCAGCAGCTTCCAAAGGCTGGTTAATGAGCAGTTCTTC
TRBD2,few,TRBV18,TRBJ2-1,CASSTALRGSLNEQFF,TGTGCCAGCTCAACCGCCTTGCGGGGGAGCCTGAATGAGCAGTTCTTC
TRBD2,-,TRBV11-2,TRBJ2-3,CASSRFIGREVTDTQYF,TGTGCCAGCAGCCGATTTATAGGGCGGGAGGTGACCGATACGCAGTATTTT
-,-,TRBV19,TRBJ2-2,CASTGGNTTLNTGELFF,TGTGCCAGTACCGGGGGCAACACAACTCTGAACACCGGGGAGCTGTTTTTT
-,few,TRBV24-1,TRBJ2-7,CATSGGYEQYF,TGTGCCACCAGTGGCGGTTACGAGCAGTACTTC
TRBD1,few,TRBV5-1,TRBJ2-7,CASSGTGAPNF,TGCGCCAGCAGCGGAACAGGGGCTCCTAACTTC
-,-,TRBV29-1,TRBJ2-7,CSVGQLHEQYF,TGCAGCGTTGGGCAGCTCCACGAGCAGTACTTC
TRBD2,many,TRBV10-3,TRBJ2-2,CAIRDFGGTNTGELFF,TGTGCCATCAGAGACTTCGGGGGGACGAACACCGGGGAGCTGTTTTTT
-,few,TRBV15,TRBJ2-3,CATSRSDGTDTQYF,TGTGCCACCAGCAGATCCGATGGCACAGATACGCAGTATTTT
TRBD2,many,TRBV15,TRBJ2-1,CATSRDLGGSVHEQFF,TGTGCCACCAGCAGAGATTTGGGCGGGAGTGTCCATGAGCAGTTCTTC
-,-,TRBV15,TRBJ2-5,CATSSGSQETQYF,TGTGCCACCAGCTCGGGTAGCCAAGAGACCCAGTACTTC
-,few,TRBV2,TRBJ2-5,CASSPERTQYF,TGTGCCAGCAGTCCCGAAAGGACCCAGTACTTC
-,-,TRBV18,TRBJ2-5,CASSQKEETQYF,TGTGCCAGCTCACAAAAGGAGGAGACCCAGTACTTC
-,-,TRBV9,TRBJ2-2,CASSVGEGATGELFF,TGTGCCAGCAGCGTAGGTGAAGGGGCCACCGGGGAGCTGTTTTTT
TRBD1,-,TRBV29-1,TRBJ1-4,CSVGGTGNEKLFF,TGCAGCGTTGGTGGGACAGGAAATGAAAAACTGTTTTTT
-,few,TRBV12-3/TRBV12-4,TRBJ2-2,CASSDISGELFF,TGTGCCAGCAGCGACATCTCCGGGGAGCTGTTTTTT
-,few,TRBV20-1,TRBJ2-1,CSAPGASYNEQFF,TGCAGTGCCCCGGGGGCCTCCTACAATGAGCAGTTCTTC
TRBD1,few,TRBV24-1,TRBJ2-5,CATGTGGKPQETQYF,TGTGCCACCGGGACAGGGGGAAAACCCCAAGAGACCCAGTACTTC
-,-,TRBV24-1,TRBJ2-2,CATSVTGLGNTGELFF,TGTGCCACCAGTGTTACGGGTCTCGGGAACACCGGGGAGCTGTTTTTT
-,few,TRBV27,TRBJ2-1,CASSLWAQGGENEQFF,TGTGCCAGCAGTTTATGGGCCCAGGGGGGGGAAAATGAGCAGTTCTTC
-,-,TRBV20-1,TRBJ2-1,CSASDPRGYNEQFF,TGCAGTGCTAGCGACCCTCGTGGGTACAATGAGCAGTTCTTC
-,-,TRBV6-5,TRBJ2-2,CASSLLDTNTGELFF,TGTGCCAGCAGTTTACTGGACACTAACACCGGGGAGCTGTTTTTT
-,-,TRBV5-1,TRBJ2-1,CASSGTGKIVYNEQFF,TGCGCCAGCAGTGGGACTGGGAAAATCGTCTACAATGAGCAGTTCTTC
-,few,TRBV9,TRBJ1-1,CASSVGQMNTEAFF,TGTGCCAGCAGCGTAGGACAGATGAACACTGAAGCTTTCTTT
-,-,TRBV4-1,TRBJ2-6,CASSQEGGFGANVLTF,TGCGCCAGCAGCCAAGAAGGTGGCTTTGGGGCCAACGTCCTGACTTTC
TRBD2,-,TRBV20-1,TRBJ2-7,CSARGVRGTYEQYF,TGCAGTGCTAGAGGAGTGCGGGGGACCTACGAGCAGTACTTC
-,few,TRBV7-2,TRBJ2-7,CASSLAVSREQYF,TGTGCCAGCAGCTTAGCCGTATCCCGCGAGCAGTACTTC